The 5 T cell receptor beta chains presented below share a single source sample, sequenced in a study of cytomegalovirus exposure and HLA in healthy donors. A multiplex PCR was run with 60 Vbeta primers and 13 Jbeta primers. Method: immunoSEQ multiplex PCR; TCRdb's copy keeps in-frame clones and lacks some. Recorded for this sample: 200,000 or so clones. The sample consisted of PBMCs. These receptors came from a boy aged 5-17 years in good health and CMV-seronegative.

The chain carries TRBV19 and TRBJ1-5; 9 nucleotides agree with TRBD1. Trimming took 6 bases from V and 4 from J; bases not matched to a gene: 7. The CDR3 extends over 15 amino acids. CDR1 is LNHDA, CDR2 SQIVND, per germline (reference sequence). The CDR3 loop is CASRARDRVNQPQHF. The CDR3 DNA is TGTGCCAGTAGGGCCCGGGACAGGGTGAATCAGCCCCAGCATTTT.

This chain connects TRBV5-1 to TRBJ2-7, with 10 bases identical to TRBD1. The trim removed 4 bases at V and 1 base at J, leaving 11 bases unmatched. Germline CDR1 reads SGHRS; CDR2 reads YFSETQ. This CDR3 is 17 amino acids long. The CDR3 loop reads CASSPTGQGKISYEQYF. In DNA form, the CDR3 reads TGCGCCAGCAGCCCAACGGGACAGGGGAAAATTTCCTACGAGCAGTACTTC.

The chain joins TRBV25-1 to TRBJ2-3; D is ambiguous. Germline lookup yields CDR1 MGHDK and CDR2 SYGVNS. The ends were cut back, 4 bases at V and 4 bases at J, with 12 bases in the middle. CDR3 length equals 14 residues. CDR3 DNA: TGTGCCAGCAGTGTCGATACTGTTGCAGATACGCAGTATTTT. This sequence encodes CASSVDTVADTQYF.

The J gene is TRBJ1-2, the V gene TRBV5-5; tentatively, D is TRBD1 (5 bases). With 3 bases removed from V and 8 bases from J, the gap between germline ends came to 11 bases. Germline values: CDR1 SGHKS, CDR2 YYEKEE (reference sequence). This CDR3 has 12 residues. CDR3 sequence: CASSSRVEGYTF. DNA for the CDR3: TGTGCCAGCAGCTCCAGGGTGGAGGGCTACACCTTC.

The V and J genes are TRBV2 and TRBJ1-5, with 7 positions matching TRBD1. The CDR3 has 15 residues. V lost 6 bases to trimming and J lost 6 bases; unmatched junction nucleotides: 11. Germline V CDR1 and CDR2: SNHLY, FYNNEI. This CDR3 reads CASSPGQERGQPQHF. DNA for the CDR3: TGTGCCAGCAGCCCCGGACAGGAGAGGGGTCAGCCCCAGCATTTT.